The 30 T cell receptor beta chains listed next were all sequenced from one sample in a study of OX40 agonist ivuxolimab in advanced cancers. Repertoires were generated with immunoSEQ multiplex PCR, while TCRdb's copy carries only in-frame clones and drops some. The repertoire has around 56,000 clones, roughly 87% of them found once; the top ten carry more than 9.5%. The input for sequencing was CD4+ or CD8+ T cells sorted from blood, taken in a trial of the OX40 agonist ivuxolimab. The receptors originated from an adult with an advanced solid tumor such as melanoma, head and neck, liver or kidney cancer.

The chain links TRBV19 to TRBJ2-3; 13 bases agree with TRBD2. Per the germline V gene, CDR1 is LNHDA and CDR2 is SQIVND (reference sequence). The CDR3 covers 18 residues. V gave up 5 bases and J gave up 0 bases; unmatched junction bases: 8. CDR3 coding DNA: TGTGCCAGTAGTCCCGGGACTAGCGGGGACCAAAGCACAGATACGCAGTATTTT. Translation gives CASSPGTSGDQSTDTQYF.

J is TRBJ1-1 and V is TRBV4-1, with D uncertain. V lost 8 bases and J 0 bases, leaving 13 bases between the germline ends. The CDR3 runs 14 residues. The germline gives CDR1 MGHRA, CDR2 YSYEKL. CDR3 region: CASVRVGLNTEAFF. In nucleotides, the CDR3 is TGCGCCAGCGTCAGAGTGGGGTTGAACACTGAAGCTTTCTTT.

The chain recombines TRBV7-9 with TRBJ1-1; D ambiguous. The CDR3 spans 11 residues. V gave up 5 bases and J gave up 4 bases, with 5 bases separating them. Germline V gene sequence: CDR1 SEHNR, CDR2 FQNEAQ (reference sequence). In DNA, the CDR3 is TGTGCCAGCAGCCGGAGCACTGAAGCTTTCTTT. Translation: CASSRSTEAFF.

CDR3 sequence (DNA): TGTGCCAGCACGGGGAACACTGAAGCTTTCTTT. Its protein product is CASTGNTEAFF. The chain couples TRBV2 to TRBJ1-1; D gene ambiguous. Trimming took 7 bases from V and 1 from J, leaving 4 bases between them. CDR1 SNHLY and CDR2 FYNNEI come from the germline V gene. The length of the CDR3 is 11 residues. The full variable domain, rest sourced from reference TRBV2 and TRBJ1-1, is EPEVTQTPSHQVTQMGQEVILRCVPISNHLYFYWYRQILGQKVEFLVSFYNNEISEKSEIFDDQFSVERPDGSNFTLKIRSTKLEDSAMYFCASTGNTEAFFGQGTRLTVV.

J is TRBJ2-3 and V is TRBV25-1; D gene uncertain. Trimming shortened V by 4 bases and J by 4 bases, and 6 bases separated the two germline ends. Per germline, CDR1 MGHDK and CDR2 SYGVNS. This CDR3 is built from 12 residues. This chain's CDR3 is CASSVKADTQYF. In DNA form, the CDR3 reads TGTGCCAGCAGTGTTAAGGCAGATACGCAGTATTTT.

V and J are TRBV28 and TRBJ1-5; a weak D match, TRBD1 (6 bases). This CDR3 has 14 residues. Germline V gene lookup returns CDR1 MDHEN and CDR2 SYDVKM. Trimming cost V 3 bases and J 7 bases, with 13 bases left between them. CDR3 DNA sequence: TGTGCCAGCAGTTTTGTGGGGGGGGGCCAGCCCCAGCATTTT. This encodes CASSFVGGGQPQHF.

This clone was seen a handful of times. The chain has TRBV7-6 and TRBJ1-3; D not certain. V was shortened by 1 base and J by 0 bases, with 7 bases between the two germline ends. The CDR3 is 15 amino acids. Germline loops: CDR1 SGHVS, CDR2 FNYEAQ. The CDR3 protein is CASSLGTVSGNTIYF. In nucleotides, the CDR3 is TGTGCCAGCAGCTTAGGGACCGTCTCTGGAAACACCATATATTTT.

The rearrangement joins TRBV28 to TRBJ2-3, with TRBD2 matching 9 bases. Germline V lookup: CDR1 MDHEN, CDR2 SYDVKM. CDR3 length: 16 amino acids. Germline trimming cut 6 bases from V and 4 bases from J; bases unmatched to any gene: 11. CDR3 sequence (DNA): TGTGCCAGCAGCCCCGGGCGGGGGGGGACCCCAGATACGCAGTATTTT. Translating gives CASSPGRGGTPDTQYF.

This chain uses TRBV7-9 with TRBJ2-5; the D gene could be TRBD1 or TRBD2 (5 bases each). This CDR3 is built from 14 residues. The V and J ends lost 6 bases and 5 bases respectively, with 16 bases between them. Germline V CDR1 and CDR2: SEHNR, FQNEAQ (reference sequence). Written as DNA, the CDR3 is TGTGCCAGCAGTCAAGTGGGGGTGTGGGAGACCCAGTACTTC. Translated: CASSQVGVWETQYF.

This clone was counted a single time. The chain has TRBV7-8 and TRBJ2-3, with D unresolved. This CDR3 is 16 amino acids long. V was cut by 5 bases and J by 2 bases, with 17 bases left in between. The germline CDR1 and CDR2 sequences are SGHVS and FQNEAQ. CDR3 sequence (DNA): TGTGCCAGCAGCCGGCTTGATCGGCCAAACACAGATACGCAGTATTTT. Translation gives CASSRLDRPNTDTQYF. Combining the CDR3 with reference TRBV7-8 and TRBJ2-3 gives the whole variable domain GAGVSQSPRYKVAKRGQDVALRCDPISGHVSLFWYQQALGQGPEFLTYFQNEAQLDKSGLPSDRFFAERPEGSVSTLKIQRTQQEDSAVYLCASSRLDRPNTDTQYFGPGTRLTVL.

CDR3 loop: CASSLTSASTDTQYF. CDR3 nucleotides: TGTGCCAGCAGCCTGACTAGCGCCAGCACAGATACGCAGTATTTT. This chain uses TRBV7-9 with TRBJ2-3; 8 bases map to TRBD2. Unmatched junction bases numbered 4, after V lost 5 bases and J lost 0 bases. The CDR3 consists of 15 residues. The germline V gene has CDR1 SEHNR and CDR2 FQNEAQ (reference sequence).

The chain couples TRBV4-1 to TRBJ2-3, with 8 bases identical to TRBD1. Germline V gene sequence: CDR1 MGHRA, CDR2 YSYEKL. J gave up 3 bases and V 4 bases, and 6 bases lay outside the gene matches. This CDR3 spans 15 amino acids. This chain's CDR3 is CASSRETGATDTQYF. DNA for the CDR3: TGCGCCAGCAGCCGAGAGACAGGGGCAACAGATACGCAGTATTTT.

This clone is a singleton in its sample. The chain links TRBV5-1 to TRBJ2-1; 7 bases are shared with TRBD2. CDR1 and CDR2 from the germline V gene are SGHRS and YFSETQ. The CDR3 sequence is 14 residues long. The V gene end was trimmed by 0 bases and the J gene end by 10 bases; junction bases not matched to a gene: 7. The CDR3 here is CASSLVLADGEQFF. CDR3 nucleotides: TGCGCCAGCAGCTTGGTCCTAGCGGATGGGGAGCAGTTCTTC. Combining the CDR3 with reference TRBV5-1 and TRBJ2-1 gives the whole variable domain KAGVTQTPRYLIKTRGQQVTLSCSPISGHRSVSWYQQTPGQGLQFLFEYFSETQRNKGNFPGRFSGRQFSNSRSEMNVSTLELGDSALYLCASSLVLADGEQFFGPGTRLTVL.

This clone appeared a single time. V usage is TRBV15 and J usage is TRBJ2-4, with a tentative D call TRBD2 (6 bases). V lost 5 bases and J lost 0, with 17 bases in between. The CDR3 is 17 amino acids. Germline V gene lookup returns CDR1 LNHNV and CDR2 YYDKDF (reference sequence). CDR3 protein: CATSPTRGTLAKNIQYF. The CDR3 DNA reads TGTGCCACCAGCCCAACCCGGGGGACCTTAGCCAAAAACATTCAGTACTTC.

This clone appeared once. In nucleotides, the CDR3 is TGTGCCAGCAGCCCGGGACAGGGGACCTATGGCTACACCTTC. This sequence encodes CASSPGQGTYGYTF. The chain uses TRBV13 and TRBJ1-2; 10 nucleotides agree with TRBD1. This CDR3 contains 14 residues. Trimming cost V 5 bases and J 4 bases; bases outside gene matches: 4. Per the germline V gene, CDR1 is PRHDT and CDR2 is FYEKMQ (reference sequence).

This clone was counted between two and nine times. The rearrangement uses TRBV4-1 and TRBJ1-2; perhaps TRBD1 as D (5 bases). There are 14 residues in the CDR3. CDR1 and CDR2 (germline): MGHRA, YSYEKL. V was cut by 0 bases and J by 6 bases, with 11 bases left in between. The CDR3 here is CASSQDRRGDGYTF. CDR3 bases: TGCGCCAGCAGCCAAGATAGGCGGGGGGATGGCTACACCTTC.

This rearrangement joins TRBV6-5 to TRBJ2-7; D not resolved. V dropped 0 bases and J dropped 0 bases, with 3 bases sitting between them. Germline-derived CDR1 and CDR2 are MNHEY and SVGAGI. There are 13 residues in the CDR3. The chain's CDR3 is CASSYSYSYEQYF. The DNA for the CDR3 is TGTGCCAGCAGTTACTCCTACTCCTACGAGCAGTACTTC.

CDR3 protein: CASSLSIVSEQYV. CDR3 DNA sequence: TGTGCCAGCAGCTTAAGTATAGTTTCTGAGCAGTACGTC. The V gene is TRBV7-9, the J gene TRBJ2-7; no firm D call. The V end was cut by 2 bases, the J end by 7 bases, with 12 bases between. The CDR3 is 13 residues long. Germline CDR1 SEHNR, CDR2 FQNEAQ (reference sequence).

The chain joins TRBV27 to TRBJ2-7; tentatively, D is TRBD1 (5 bases). The V end was cut by 8 bases, the J end by 1 base, with 12 bases between. Germline V gene lookup returns CDR1 MNHEY and CDR2 SMNVEV (reference sequence). CDR3 length: 13 residues. The CDR3 coding sequence is TGTGCCAGCGGTTCAGGGATATCCTACGAGCAGTACTTC. Translated, it gives CASGSGISYEQYF.

The chain recombines TRBV30 with TRBJ2-7; D gene ambiguous. V was clipped by 4 bases and J by 4 bases, with 11 bases between them. CDR1 and CDR2 (germline): GTSNPN, SVGIG (reference sequence). The CDR3 extends over 12 amino acids. In DNA, the CDR3 is TGTGCCTGGATCACCGACCAATACGAGCAGTACTTC. The encoded protein is CAWITDQYEQYF.

The chain is built from TRBV19 and TRBJ1-1; 7 nucleotides match TRBD1. From germline, CDR1 is LNHDA and CDR2 SQIVND (reference sequence). The CDR3 contains 13 residues. V lost 4 bases, J lost 7 bases, and 6 bases stayed unmatched. The CDR3 loop reads CASSTTGASEAFF. CDR3 nucleotide sequence: TGTGCCAGTAGTACTACAGGGGCGAGTGAAGCTTTCTTT.

The chain recombines TRBV28 with TRBJ2-5; 7 bases are shared with TRBD1. This CDR3 is built from 15 residues. CDR1 is MDHEN and CDR2 is SYDVKM in the germline V gene. V was pared by 6 bases and J by 1 base, with 8 bases of the junction left unmatched. The CDR3 sequence: CASRLGGQFQETQYF. The DNA of the CDR3 is TGTGCCAGCAGACTTGGGGGACAGTTCCAAGAGACCCAGTACTTC.

By sample share, this clone is medium-sized (0.01 to 0.1%). The chain links TRBV28 to TRBJ1-2; TRBD1 agrees at 7 bases. Looked up from germline, CDR1 is MDHEN and CDR2 is SYDVKM. Losses at the gene ends were 5 bases for V and 13 bases for J; bases not matched to a gene: 13. The CDR3 loop spans 13 amino acids. The CDR3 here is CASSGPGRGRCTF. The CDR3 bases are TGTGCCAGCAGTGGCCCTGGGAGGGGGCGATGCACCTTC.

This chain joins TRBV6-4 and TRBJ2-3; no clear D gene. This CDR3 has 15 residues. Germline CDR1 is MRHNA and CDR2 is SNTAGT. Trimming left V 3 bases short and J 0 bases short, with 10 bases between. The CDR3 nucleotides read TGTGCCAGCAGTGAAGACGGATATAGCACAGATACGCAGTATTTT. It yields the protein CASSEDGYSTDTQYF.

The J gene is TRBJ2-1, the V gene TRBV6-4; no firm D call. Germline CDR1 reads MRHNA; CDR2 reads SNTAGT. The V end lost 3 bases, the J end lost 3 bases, and 18 bases lay between the germline ends. The CDR3 length is 17 residues. The CDR3 coding sequence is TGTGCCAGCAGTGAGTCGTCCCCGGCGGACCGCTACAATGAGCAGTTCTTC. Amino acids: CASSESSPADRYNEQFF.

This chain joins TRBV7-9 and TRBJ1-4, with D maybe TRBD1 (5 bases). Germline V gives CDR1 SEHNR, CDR2 FQNEAQ (reference sequence). The CDR3 consists of 13 residues. The V end lost 8 bases, the J end lost 0 bases, and 7 bases lay between the germline ends. The CDR3 region is CASRDSTNEKLFF. The CDR3 region has the DNA TGTGCCAGCCGGGACTCAACTAATGAAAAACTGTTTTTT.

The V and J genes are TRBV19 and TRBJ1-5; D call uncertain. Trimming removed 7 bases at V and 4 bases at J, with 11 bases between. The CDR3 has 13 residues. Germline V lookup: CDR1 LNHDA, CDR2 SQIVND (reference sequence). CDR3 region: CASTLTTNQPQHF. In DNA, the CDR3 is TGTGCCAGTACCTTGACAACAAATCAGCCCCAGCATTTT.

V gene TRBV7-9 combines with J gene TRBJ2-6; D gene unclear. The V and J ends lost 7 bases and 1 base respectively, with 11 bases between them. The germline V gene has CDR1 SEHNR and CDR2 FQNEAQ (reference sequence). The CDR3 is made up of 15 amino acids. CDR3 nucleotide sequence: TGTGCCAGCAACTTGATGGTATCTGGGGCCAACGTCCTGACTTTC. It is translated as CASNLMVSGANVLTF.

The chain's CDR3 is CASSLSTRPASEEQFF. The CDR3 DNA follows: TGTGCCAGCAGCCTATCGACTAGACCCGCATCCGAGGAGCAGTTCTTC. V gene TRBV7-9 combines with J gene TRBJ2-1; D might be TRBD2 (6 bases). Germline assignment: CDR1 SEHNR and CDR2 FQNEAQ (reference sequence). The ends were cut back, 5 bases at V and 10 bases at J, with 24 bases in the middle. The CDR3 spans 16 residues.

The chain combines TRBV27 with TRBJ2-7; tentative D call: TRBD2 (5 bases). The V and J ends lost 4 bases and 3 bases respectively, with 16 bases between them. The CDR3 covers 15 residues. The germline V gene encodes CDR1 MNHEY and CDR2 SMNVEV (reference sequence). The CDR3 DNA sequence: TGTGCCAGCAGTTCCCTCCCTGCTAGCTTCTACGAGCAGTACTTC. As protein: CASSSLPASFYEQYF.